Here is one TCR beta chain with its context. This sample was included in a study of cytomegalovirus exposure and HLA in healthy donors. The donors were part of the validation cohort, which consisted of more than 90 subjects and was separate from the first cohort of under 750 subjects. This table comes from immunoSEQ multiplex PCR, and its TCRdb copy is limited to in-frame clones, with some not included. The profile shows over 150,000 clones, 70% to 90% of them singletons. The junction had 13 bases not matched to a gene; V was cut back by 1 base and J by 8 bases. This CDR3 is built from 17 residues. Per the germline V gene, CDR1 is LGHNA and CDR2 is YSLEER.

This chain joins TRBV4-3 and TRBJ2-1; TRBD2 matches at 8 bases. Specimen: PBMCs. This clonotype originated in a woman in her twenties or thirties in good health and CMV-seronegative. CDR3 sequence: CASSQVAGRALGHEQFF. CDR3 nucleotides: TGCGCCAGCAGCCAAGTCGCCGGGAGGGCCCTAGGGCATGAGCAGTTCTTC.